The rows below give T cell receptor beta chains drawn from one sample of a study of cytomegalovirus exposure and HLA in healthy donors. The data were produced by immunoSEQ multiplex PCR, yet TCRdb's version contains in-frame clones alone and is incomplete. The table shows fewer than 60,000 clones, with 85% to 95% occurring only once. The sample taken for sequencing was PBMCs. These receptors came from a woman aged 18-30 years in good health and CMV-seropositive. Both conserved end residues are part of each CDR3. A D gene is named only where the DNA matches it firmly. Not every row has a clone size; where given, it reads once, few, many or a size class.

NA,TRBV14,TRBJ1-1,TRBD1,CASSPVKEGARGEAFF,TGTGCCAGCAGCCCTGTTAAAGAGGGGGCAAGGGGTGAAGCTTTCTTT
once,TRBV6-4,TRBJ2-2,TRBD2,CASSETSGVTGELFF,TGTGCCAGCAGCGAAACTAGCGGGGTCACCGGGGAGCTGTTTTTT
NA,TRBV7-9,TRBJ1-1,NA,CASSEGSWYTEAFF,TGTGCCAGCAGCGAGGGCTCGTGGTACACTGAAGCTTTCTTT
NA,TRBV27,TRBJ2-2,NA,CASSPQAGELFF,TGTGCCAGCAGTCCTCAGGCCGGGGAGCTGTTTTTT
NA,TRBV28,TRBJ1-4,NA,CASSLIGGNEKLFF,TGTGCCAGCAGTTTGATCGGGGGGAATGAAAAACTGTTTTTT
NA,TRBV4-2,TRBJ2-1,TRBD2,CASSRRLAAPKDEQFF,TGTGCCAGCAGCCGACGACTAGCGGCACCCAAAGATGAGCAGTTCTTC
NA,TRBV7-2,TRBJ1-3,NA,CASINYEESGNTIYF,TGTGCCAGCATCAATTACGAAGAGTCTGGAAACACCATATATTTT
NA,TRBV9,TRBJ2-3,NA,CASSVEEIRGGETDTQYF,TGTGCCAGCAGCGTAGAGGAAATTCGAGGGGGAGAGACAGATACGCAGTATTTT
NA,TRBV28,TRBJ1-1,TRBD1,CASRRQGKNTEAFF,TGTGCCAGCAGGAGACAGGGAAAAAACACTGAAGCTTTCTTT
NA,TRBV30,TRBJ2-5,TRBD2,CAWSQQRLALSGETQYF,TGTGCCTGGAGTCAACAAAGACTAGCGCTAAGCGGGGAGACCCAGTACTTC
medium-sized,TRBV6-4,TRBJ1-2,NA,CASTSRRDYGYTF,TGTGCCAGCACGAGTAGGAGGGACTATGGCTACACCTTC
NA,TRBV9,TRBJ2-1,NA,CASSVAGNEQFF,TGTGCCAGCAGCGTAGCCGGGAATGAGCAGTTCTTC
NA,TRBV9,TRBJ2-1,TRBD2,CASSPGWTGGPGEQFF,TGTGCCAGCAGCCCGGGGTGGACGGGAGGGCCGGGTGAGCAGTTCTTC
NA,TRBV4-1,TRBJ2-1,TRBD2,CASSQGGVGGVLQFF,TGCGCCAGCAGCCAAGGAGGGGTGGGGGGGGTATTGCAGTTCTTC
NA,TRBV7-3,TRBJ2-7,NA,CASSLYAGPTYEQYF,TGTGCCAGCAGCTTATATGCAGGGCCTACCTACGAGCAGTACTTC
NA,TRBV15,TRBJ2-3,TRBD2,CATTVGLVGTDTQYF,TGTGCCACCACCGTGGGACTAGTCGGCACAGATACGCAGTATTTT
NA,TRBV5-1,TRBJ2-7,TRBD2,CASSLEGMGGGPREQYF,TGCGCCAGCAGCTTGGAGGGGATGGGGGGAGGGCCTCGCGAGCAGTACTTC
NA,TRBV4-1,TRBJ2-5,TRBD2,CASSQGGGRVYETQYF,TGCGCCAGCAGCCAAGGGGGAGGGAGGGTTTATGAGACCCAGTACTTC
NA,TRBV29-1,TRBJ1-1,NA,CSVEDKGTEAFF,TGCAGCGTTGAAGATAAGGGGACTGAAGCTTTCTTT
NA,TRBV28,TRBJ2-3,TRBD2,CASSFRAGGGDTQYF,TGTGCCAGCAGTTTCCGAGCGGGAGGGGGAGATACGCAGTATTTT